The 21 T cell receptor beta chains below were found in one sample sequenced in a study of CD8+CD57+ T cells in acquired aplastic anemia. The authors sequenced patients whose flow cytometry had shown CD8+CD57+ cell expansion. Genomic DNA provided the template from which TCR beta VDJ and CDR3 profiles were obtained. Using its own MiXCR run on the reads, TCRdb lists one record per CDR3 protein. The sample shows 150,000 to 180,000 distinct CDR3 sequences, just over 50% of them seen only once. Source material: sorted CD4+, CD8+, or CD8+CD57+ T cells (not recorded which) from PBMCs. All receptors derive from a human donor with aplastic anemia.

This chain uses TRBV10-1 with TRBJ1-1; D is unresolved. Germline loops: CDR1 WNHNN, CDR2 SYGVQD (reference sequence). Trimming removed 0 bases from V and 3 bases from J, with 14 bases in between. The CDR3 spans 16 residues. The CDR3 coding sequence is TGCGCCAGCAGTGAGTCCCGGGCCCGACGGGACACTGAAGCTTTCTTT. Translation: CASSESRARRDTEAFF.

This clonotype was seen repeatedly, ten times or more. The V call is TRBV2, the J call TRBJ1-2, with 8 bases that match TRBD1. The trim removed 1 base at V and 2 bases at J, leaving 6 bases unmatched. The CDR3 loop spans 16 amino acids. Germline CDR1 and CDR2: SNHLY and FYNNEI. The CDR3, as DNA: TGTGCCAGCAGTGAAGACTCCGGGACAGGCAACTATGGCTACACCTTC. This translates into CASSEDSGTGNYGYTF.

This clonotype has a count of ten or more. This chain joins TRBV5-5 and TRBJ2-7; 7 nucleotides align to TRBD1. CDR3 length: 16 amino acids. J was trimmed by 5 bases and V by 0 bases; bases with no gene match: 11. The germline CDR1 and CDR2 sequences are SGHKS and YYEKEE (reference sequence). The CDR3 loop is CASSLEGAFGLDEQYF. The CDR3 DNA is TGTGCCAGCAGCTTGGAGGGGGCGTTCGGACTTGACGAGCAGTACTTC.

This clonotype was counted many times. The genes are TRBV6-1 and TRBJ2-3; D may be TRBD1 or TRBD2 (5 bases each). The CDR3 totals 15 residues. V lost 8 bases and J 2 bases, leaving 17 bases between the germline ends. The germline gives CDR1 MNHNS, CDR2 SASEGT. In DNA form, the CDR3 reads TGTGCCAGCCGCCGGGGCGGCGGAGACACAGATACGCAGTATTTT. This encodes CASRRGGGDTDTQYF.

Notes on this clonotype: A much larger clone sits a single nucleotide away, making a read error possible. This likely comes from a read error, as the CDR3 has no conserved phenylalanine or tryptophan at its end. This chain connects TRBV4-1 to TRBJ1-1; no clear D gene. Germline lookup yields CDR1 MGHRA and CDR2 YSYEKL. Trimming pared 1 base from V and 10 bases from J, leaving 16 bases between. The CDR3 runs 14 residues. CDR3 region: CASSQGPRVRGAFL. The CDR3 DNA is TGCGCCAGCAGCCAAGGCCCTCGGGTTAGAGGAGCTTTCCTT.

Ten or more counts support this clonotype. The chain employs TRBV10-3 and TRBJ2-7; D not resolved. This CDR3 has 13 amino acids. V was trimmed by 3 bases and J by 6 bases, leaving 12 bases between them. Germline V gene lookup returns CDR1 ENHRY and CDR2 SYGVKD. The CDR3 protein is CAISDGSDIEQYF. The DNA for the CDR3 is TGTGCCATCAGTGATGGATCCGATATCGAGCAGTACTTC.

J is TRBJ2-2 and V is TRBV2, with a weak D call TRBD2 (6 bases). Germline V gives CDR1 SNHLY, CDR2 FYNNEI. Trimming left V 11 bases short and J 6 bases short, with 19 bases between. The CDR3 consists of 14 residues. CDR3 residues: CAGSWGRSPGELFF. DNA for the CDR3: TGTGCCGGCTCTTGGGGGAGGTCCCCCGGGGAGCTGTTTTTT. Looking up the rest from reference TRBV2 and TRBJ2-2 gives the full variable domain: EPEVTQTPSHQVTQMGQEVILRCVPISNHLYFYWYRQILGQKVEFLVSFYNNEISEKSEIFDDQFSVERPDGSNFTLKIRSTKLEDSAMYFCAGSWGRSPGELFFGEGSRLTVL.

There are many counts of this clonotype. The CDR3 DNA reads as TGTGCCAGCAGCGATGAGGAATCGAGCACAGATACGCAGTATTTT. It is translated as CASSDEESSTDTQYF. The chain has TRBV7-6 and TRBJ2-3; D is undetermined. Germline V gene data show CDR1 as SGHVS and CDR2 as FNYEAQ. Trimming shortened V by 5 bases and J by 0 bases, and 12 bases separated the two germline ends. The CDR3 sequence is 15 residues long.

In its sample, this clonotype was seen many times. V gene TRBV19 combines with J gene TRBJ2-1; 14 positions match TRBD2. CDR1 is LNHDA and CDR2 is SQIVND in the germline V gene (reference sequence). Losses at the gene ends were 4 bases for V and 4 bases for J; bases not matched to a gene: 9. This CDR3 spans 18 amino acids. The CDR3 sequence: CASSTRTSGGLYYNEQFF. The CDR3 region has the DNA TGTGCCAGTAGTACTAGGACTAGCGGGGGGTTATATTACAATGAGCAGTTCTTC. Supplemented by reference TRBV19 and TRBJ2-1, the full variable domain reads DGGITQSPKYLFRKEGQNVTLSCEQNLNHDAMYWYRQDPGQGLRLIYYSQIVNDFQKGDIAEGYSVSREKKESFPLTVTSAQKNPTAFYLCASSTRTSGGLYYNEQFFGPGTRLTVL.

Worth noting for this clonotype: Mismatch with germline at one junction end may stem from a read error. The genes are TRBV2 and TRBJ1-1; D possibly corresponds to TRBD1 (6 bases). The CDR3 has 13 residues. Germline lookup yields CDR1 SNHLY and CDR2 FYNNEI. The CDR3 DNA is TGTGCCAGCAGTAACAGGGAGCTGGGTGAAGCTTTCTTC. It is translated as CASSNRELGEAFF.

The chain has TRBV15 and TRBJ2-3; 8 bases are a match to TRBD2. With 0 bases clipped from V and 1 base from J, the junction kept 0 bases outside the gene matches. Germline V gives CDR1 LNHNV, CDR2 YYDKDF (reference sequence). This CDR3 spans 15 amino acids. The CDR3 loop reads CATSRETSGTDTQYF. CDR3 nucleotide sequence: TGTGCCACCAGCAGAGAGACTAGCGGCACAGATACGCAGTATTTT.

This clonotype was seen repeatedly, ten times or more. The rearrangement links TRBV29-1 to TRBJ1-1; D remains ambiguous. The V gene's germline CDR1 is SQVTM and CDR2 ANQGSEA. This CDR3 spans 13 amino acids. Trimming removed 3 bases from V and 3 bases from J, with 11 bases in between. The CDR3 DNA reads TGCAGCGTTGACGGGCTGAGCTACACTGAAGCTTTCTTT. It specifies CSVDGLSYTEAFF.

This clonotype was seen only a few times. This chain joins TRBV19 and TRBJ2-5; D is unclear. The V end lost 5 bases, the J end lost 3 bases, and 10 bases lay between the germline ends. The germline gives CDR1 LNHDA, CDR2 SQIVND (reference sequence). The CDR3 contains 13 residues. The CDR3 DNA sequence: TGTGCCAGTAGTCCGTCTCGCGAAGAGACCCAGTACTTC. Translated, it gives CASSPSREETQYF.

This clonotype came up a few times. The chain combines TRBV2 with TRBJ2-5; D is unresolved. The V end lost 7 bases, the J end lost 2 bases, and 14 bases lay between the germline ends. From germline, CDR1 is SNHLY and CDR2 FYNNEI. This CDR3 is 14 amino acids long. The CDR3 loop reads CASTEGGIQETQYF. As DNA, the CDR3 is TGTGCCAGCACAGAAGGTGGCATTCAAGAGACCCAGTACTTC.

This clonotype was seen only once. The DNA for the CDR3 is TGTGCCAGCAGCCTTACAGGGTCTGACTATGGCTACACCTTC. This gives the protein CASSLTGSDYGYTF. The rearrangement links TRBV9 to TRBJ1-2; D possibly corresponds to TRBD1 (6 bases). Trimming took 4 bases from V and 3 from J, leaving 13 bases between them. CDR1 is SGDLS, CDR2 YYNGEE, per germline. The CDR3 covers 14 residues.

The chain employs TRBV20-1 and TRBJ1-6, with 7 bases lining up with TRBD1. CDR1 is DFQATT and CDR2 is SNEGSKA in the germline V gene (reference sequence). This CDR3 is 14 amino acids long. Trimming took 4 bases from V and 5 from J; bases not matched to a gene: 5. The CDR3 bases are TGCAGTGCTAAGGGGACAGTTGATAATTCACCCCTCCACTTT. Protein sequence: CSAKGTVDNSPLHF.

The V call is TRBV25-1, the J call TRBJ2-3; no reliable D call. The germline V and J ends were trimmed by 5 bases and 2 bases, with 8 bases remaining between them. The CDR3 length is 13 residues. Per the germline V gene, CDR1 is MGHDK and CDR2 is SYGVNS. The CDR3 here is CASSPVPTDTQYF. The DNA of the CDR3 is TGTGCCAGCAGTCCAGTCCCCACAGATACGCAGTATTTT.

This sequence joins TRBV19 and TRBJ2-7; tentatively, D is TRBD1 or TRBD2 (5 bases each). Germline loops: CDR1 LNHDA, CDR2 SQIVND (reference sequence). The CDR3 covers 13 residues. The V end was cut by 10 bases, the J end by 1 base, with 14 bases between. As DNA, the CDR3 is TGTGCCACCGGGGACCGACGATCCTACGAGCAGTACTTC. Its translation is CATGDRRSYEQYF.

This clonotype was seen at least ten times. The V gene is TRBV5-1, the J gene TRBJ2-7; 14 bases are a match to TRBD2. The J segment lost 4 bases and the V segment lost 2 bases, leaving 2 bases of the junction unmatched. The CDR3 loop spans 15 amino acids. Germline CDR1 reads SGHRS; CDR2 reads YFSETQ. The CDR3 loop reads CASSFGTSGGYEQYF. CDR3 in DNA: TGCGCCAGCAGCTTCGGGACTAGCGGGGGTTACGAGCAGTACTTC.

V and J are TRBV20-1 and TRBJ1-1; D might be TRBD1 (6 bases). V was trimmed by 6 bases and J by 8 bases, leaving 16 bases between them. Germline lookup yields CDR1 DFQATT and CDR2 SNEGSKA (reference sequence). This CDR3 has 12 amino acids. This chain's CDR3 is CSADHRAAEAFF. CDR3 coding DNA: TGCAGTGCGGACCACAGGGCAGCGGAAGCTTTCTTT.

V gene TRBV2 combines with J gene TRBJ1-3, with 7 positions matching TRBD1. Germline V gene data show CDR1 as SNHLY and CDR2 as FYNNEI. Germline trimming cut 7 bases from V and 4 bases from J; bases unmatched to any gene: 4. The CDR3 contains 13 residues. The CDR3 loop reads CASTQGFGNTIYF. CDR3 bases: TGTGCCAGCACACAGGGGTTCGGAAACACCATATATTTT. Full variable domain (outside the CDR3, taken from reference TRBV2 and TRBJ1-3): EPEVTQTPSHQVTQMGQEVILRCVPISNHLYFYWYRQILGQKVEFLVSFYNNEISEKSEIFDDQFSVERPDGSNFTLKIRSTKLEDSAMYFCASTQGFGNTIYFGEGSWLTVV.